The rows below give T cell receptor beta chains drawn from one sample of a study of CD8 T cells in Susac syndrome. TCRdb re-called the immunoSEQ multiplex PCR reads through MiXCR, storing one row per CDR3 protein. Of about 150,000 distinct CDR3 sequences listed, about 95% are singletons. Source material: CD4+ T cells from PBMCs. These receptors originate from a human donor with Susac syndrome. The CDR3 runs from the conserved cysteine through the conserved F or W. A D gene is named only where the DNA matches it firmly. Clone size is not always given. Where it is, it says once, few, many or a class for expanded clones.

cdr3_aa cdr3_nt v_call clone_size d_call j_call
CASSSPDEKLFF TGTGCCAGCAGCTCGCCAGATGAAAAACTGTTTTTT TRBV5-4 - - TRBJ1-4
CASSKTGTGANVLTF TGTGCCAGCAGCAAAACAGGGACTGGGGCCAACGTCCTGACTTTC TRBV5-4 - - TRBJ2-6
CAWRTGSNQPQHF TGTGCCTGGCGGACCGGCAGTAATCAGCCCCAGCATTTT TRBV30 - - TRBJ1-5
CASSYSRVNQPQHF TGTGCCAGCAGTTACTCGAGGGTAAATCAGCCCCAGCATTTT TRBV6-2/TRBV6-3 - - TRBJ1-5
CASSRSAAGTYNEQFF TGCGCCAGCAGCCGATCTGCGGCGGGGACATACAATGAGCAGTTCTTC TRBV4-3 - - TRBJ2-1
CASSSRKHPGELFF TGTGCCAGCAGCTCTAGGAAACACCCCGGGGAGCTGTTTTTT TRBV5-4 - - TRBJ2-2
CASSFGQGTYEQYF TGTGCCAGCTCATTCGGACAGGGGACCTACGAGCAGTACTTC TRBV18 - TRBD1 TRBJ2-7
CSASRPVSYEQYF TGCAGTGCTAGTCGTCCAGTTTCCTACGAGCAGTACTTC TRBV20-1 - - TRBJ2-7
CSARVSLWGIQYF TGCAGTGCTAGAGTTTCGCTCTGGGGCATTCAGTACTTC TRBV20-1 - - TRBJ2-4
CSARNSGTGPWEQYF TGCAGTGCTAGAAACTCCGGGACAGGTCCCTGGGAGCAGTACTTC TRBV20-1 - TRBD1 TRBJ2-7
CSARGSGETQYF TGCAGTGCTAGGGGTAGCGGAGAGACCCAGTACTTC TRBV20-1 - - TRBJ2-5
CASSPNPNQPQHF TGTGCCAGCTCTCCGAATCCTAATCAGCCCCAGCATTTT TRBV18 - - TRBJ1-5
CASSQHAPEQETQYF TGTGCCAGCAGCCAGCATGCACCCGAACAAGAGACCCAGTACTTC TRBV3-1 - - TRBJ2-5
CAWSVRGGQETQYF TGTGCCTGGAGTGTACGGGGGGGACAAGAGACCCAGTACTTC TRBV30 - TRBD2 TRBJ2-5
CSASGEDQPQHF TGCAGTGCCTCAGGGGAGGATCAGCCCCAGCATTTT TRBV20-1 - - TRBJ1-5
CASSEYRLGANEKLFF TGTGCCAGCAGTGAATATAGGCTGGGAGCTAATGAAAAACTGTTTTTT TRBV25-1 - - TRBJ1-4
CASSPPGQGNYGYTF TGTGCCAGCAGCCCCCCGGGACAGGGGAACTATGGCTACACCTTC TRBV3-1 - TRBD1 TRBJ1-2
CASSLVRTGGYTF TGTGCCAGCAGTTTAGTCCGTACCGGTGGCTACACCTTC TRBV12-3/TRBV12-4 - - TRBJ1-2
CASSNDPSVSSYEQYF TGTGCCAGCAGCAACGACCCTAGCGTCAGCTCCTACGAGCAGTACTTC TRBV5-4 - - TRBJ2-7
CASSPPGAGGHEQFF TGTGCCAGCAGCCCCCCCGGGGCGGGGGGCCATGAGCAGTTCTTC TRBV5-6 - TRBD2 TRBJ2-1
CASSGRDRGLVPNEAFF TGTGCCAGCAGCGGACGGGACAGGGGGCTCGTTCCAAATGAAGCTTTCTTT TRBV7-2 - TRBD1 TRBJ1-1
CATSREVYTDTQYF TGTGCCACCAGCAGAGAAGTGTACACAGATACGCAGTATTTT TRBV15 - - TRBJ2-3
CASSRALPEQYF TGTGCCAGCAGCCGGGCCCTTCCCGAGCAGTACTTC TRBV7-9 - - TRBJ2-7
CSAGHQETQYF TGCAGCGCTGGTCACCAAGAGACCCAGTACTTC TRBV29-1 once - TRBJ2-5
CASSEAGSEGYTF TGTGCCAGCAGCGAAGCAGGGAGTGAGGGCTACACCTTC TRBV7-9 - - TRBJ1-2
CASSPPKRDRGEQYF TGTGCCAGCTCACCCCCAAAGAGGGACAGGGGCGAGCAGTACTTC TRBV18 - TRBD1 TRBJ2-7
CSVRDRDSPLHF TGCAGCGTCCGGGACAGGGATTCACCCCTCCACTTT TRBV29-1 - TRBD1 TRBJ1-6
CARPGQSVANSPLHF TGCGCCAGACCGGGACAATCGGTGGCTAATTCACCCCTCCACTTT TRBV23-1 once - TRBJ1-6
CASSLAPLGQAGELFF TGTGCCAGCAGCTTGGCGCCCTTGGGACAGGCCGGGGAGCTGTTTTTT TRBV5-4 - TRBD1 TRBJ2-2
CASSGGVGTDTQYF TGTGCCAGCAGCGGGGGGGTAGGGACAGATACGCAGTATTTT TRBV9 - - TRBJ2-3
CASSQGQFEAFF TGTGCCAGCAGCCAAGGACAGTTTGAAGCTTTCTTT TRBV7-9 few - TRBJ1-1
CASSASRQAANTGELFF TGTGCCAGCAGCGCCTCTCGACAGGCCGCGAACACCGGGGAGCTGTTTTTT TRBV9 - - TRBJ2-2
CASSQTSEQYF TGTGCCAGCAGCCAGACTTCCGAGCAGTACTTC TRBV3-1 - - TRBJ2-7
CASSGLAGGAGELFF TGTGCCAGCAGCGGCCTAGCGGGGGGGGCCGGGGAGCTGTTTTTT TRBV11-2 - TRBD2 TRBJ2-2
CSDAFSGDNEQFF TGCAGCGATGCCTTTTCAGGAGACAATGAGCAGTTCTTC TRBV29-1 - - TRBJ2-1
CASRRGGGTDTQYF TGTGCCAGCAGGCGCGGGGGGGGCACAGATACGCAGTATTTT TRBV3-1 - TRBD2 TRBJ2-3
CASSSASRAGGNTGELFF TGTGCCAGCAGTTCCGCTTCTCGAGCGGGGGGGAACACCGGGGAGCTGTTTTTT TRBV13 - TRBD2 TRBJ2-2
CASSRQGAQETQYF TGCGCCAGCAGTCGTCAGGGGGCTCAAGAGACCCAGTACTTC TRBV23-1 - TRBD1 TRBJ2-5
CASSQVGSGGYNEQFF TGTGCCAGCAGCCAAGTAGGTAGCGGGGGTTACAATGAGCAGTTCTTC TRBV4-2 - TRBD2 TRBJ2-1
CASSREGRPTRSLAKNIQYF TGCGCCAGCAGTCGGGAAGGACGGCCGACGAGGTCACTAGCCAAAAACATTCAGTACTTC TRBV23-1 - - TRBJ2-4
CSAMSSQGRVSPLHF TGCAGTGCTATGAGTTCACAGGGCCGGGTGTCGCCCCTCCACTTT TRBV20-1 - - TRBJ1-6
CASSHSLAKNIQYF TGTGCCAGCAGTCACAGTCTAGCCAAAAACATTCAGTACTTC TRBV12-3/TRBV12-4 - - TRBJ2-4
CASSSGGGLDTEAFF TGTGCCAGCAGCTCGGGGGGGGGCCTGGACACTGAAGCTTTCTTT TRBV11-1 - - TRBJ1-1
CASSQAWGGDYEQYF TGCGCCAGCAGCCAAGCCTGGGGAGGCGACTACGAGCAGTACTTC TRBV4-1 - - TRBJ2-7
CASSSRVRNSPLHF TGTGCCAGCAGCTCCAGGGTAAGGAATTCACCCCTCCACTTT TRBV5-6 - - TRBJ1-6